This T cell receptor (beta chain) was sequenced in a study of blood T cell repertoires in COVID-19. Each exposed participant met a COVID-19 case in the 2 weeks preceding study entry. Per the original data handling: Estimation of nucleated cell counts relied on the amplification of reference gene primers. The repertoire was sequenced with immunoSEQ multiplex PCR; TCRdb's copy has only in-frame clones and lacks some. That table gives V, J and clone size, and the DNA gave D and trimming. The sample has fewer than 250,000 clones, 75% to 90% seen once. The sample was PBMCs or T cells enriched from blood (not recorded which). This TCR derives from a woman aged 25 to 39 who had been exposed to COVID-19.

CDR3 nucleotides: TGCGCCAGCAGCCGGTCCGGTGATACGCAGTATTTT. As protein: CASSRSGDTQYF. The chain carries TRBV5-1 and TRBJ2-3; D uncertain. The V end lost 4 bases, the J end lost 6 bases, and 9 bases lay between the germline ends. In germline, CDR1 is SGHRS, CDR2 YFSETQ. The CDR3 extends over 12 amino acids.